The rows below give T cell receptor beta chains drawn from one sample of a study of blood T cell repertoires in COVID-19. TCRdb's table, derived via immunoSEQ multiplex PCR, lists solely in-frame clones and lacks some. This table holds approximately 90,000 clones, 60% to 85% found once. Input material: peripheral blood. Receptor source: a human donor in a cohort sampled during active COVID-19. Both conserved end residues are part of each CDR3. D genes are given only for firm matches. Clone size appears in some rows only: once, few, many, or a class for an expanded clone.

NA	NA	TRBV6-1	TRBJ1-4	CASSDGRQTNEKLFF	TGTGCCAGCAGTGATGGGCGACAAACTAATGAAAAACTGTTTTTT
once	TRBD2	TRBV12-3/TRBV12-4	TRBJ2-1	CASSISGRDEQFF	TGTGCCAGCAGTATTAGCGGGAGGGATGAGCAGTTCTTC
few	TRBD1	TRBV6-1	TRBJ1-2	CASSAGTGEPEPYGYTF	TGTGCCAGCAGTGCAGGGACAGGGGAGCCAGAACCCTATGGCTACACCTTC
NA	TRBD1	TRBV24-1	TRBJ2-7	CATSEPNRGKSSYEQYF	TGTGCCACCAGTGAGCCAAACAGGGGGAAGAGCTCCTACGAGCAGTACTTC
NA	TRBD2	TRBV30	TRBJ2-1	CAWSRASGRRHEQFF	TGTGCCTGGAGTCGGGCTAGCGGGAGGAGGCATGAGCAGTTCTTC
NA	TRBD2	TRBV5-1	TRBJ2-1	CASSLAVSGSSYNEQFF	TGCGCCAGCAGCTTGGCTGTCAGCGGGAGCTCCTACAATGAGCAGTTCTTC
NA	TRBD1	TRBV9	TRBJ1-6	CASSGRGSTGNNSPLHF	TGTGCCAGCAGCGGCCGGGGTTCGACAGGGAATAATTCACCCCTCCACTTT
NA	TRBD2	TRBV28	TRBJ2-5	CASSRIGTSRYF	TGTGCCAGCAGCCGTATCGGGACTAGCAGGTACTTC
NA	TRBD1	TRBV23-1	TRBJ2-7	CASSAARQGAYEQYF	TGCGCCAGCAGTGCCGCCCGTCAGGGGGCTTACGAGCAGTACTTC
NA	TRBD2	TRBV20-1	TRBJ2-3	CSASASGRLTDTQYF	TGCAGTGCTAGTGCAAGCGGGAGGTTGACAGATACGCAGTATTTT
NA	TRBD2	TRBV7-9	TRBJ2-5	CASSFGLAGEETQYF	TGTGCCAGCAGCTTCGGGCTAGCGGGCGAAGAGACCCAGTACTTC
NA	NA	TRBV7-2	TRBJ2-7	CASSLGGGYEQYF	TGTGCCAGCAGCTTAGGAGGGGGCTACGAGCAGTACTTC
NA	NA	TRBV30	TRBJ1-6	CAWNFQGFNSPLHF	TGTGCCTGGAACTTTCAGGGGTTTAATTCACCCCTCCACTTT
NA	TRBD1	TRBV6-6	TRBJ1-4	CASRRTGANEKLFF	TGTGCCAGCAGAAGGACAGGGGCTAATGAAAAACTGTTTTTT
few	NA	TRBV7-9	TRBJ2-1	CASSLRELGGNEQFF	TGTGCCAGCAGCTTAAGGGAGTTGGGGGGCAATGAGCAGTTCTTC
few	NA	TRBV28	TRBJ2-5	CASSPHPPGEKTQYF	TGTGCCAGCAGTCCTCACCCCCCAGGGGAGAAGACCCAGTACTTC
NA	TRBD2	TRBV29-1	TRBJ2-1	CSVSGPPARLAGYNEQFF	TGCAGCGTTTCCGGTCCCCCCGCACGACTAGCGGGATACAATGAGCAGTTCTTC
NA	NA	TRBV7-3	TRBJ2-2	CASSSSQGTGELFF	TGTGCCAGCAGCTCCTCACAGGGTACCGGGGAGCTGTTTTTT
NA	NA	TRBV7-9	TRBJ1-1	CASSQSQGTAFF	TGTGCCAGCAGCCAAAGCCAGGGGACAGCTTTCTTT
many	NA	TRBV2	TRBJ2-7	CASSEQGSTYEQYF	TGTGCCAGCAGCGAACAGGGTTCTACCTACGAGCAGTACTTC
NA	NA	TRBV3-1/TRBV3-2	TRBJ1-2	CASSQGVSLRLGGYTF	TGTGCCAGCAGCCAAGGGGTCTCCCTCCGGCTGGGCGGCTACACCTTC
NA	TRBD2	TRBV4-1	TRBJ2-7	CASSPRRGEQYF	TGCGCCAGCAGCCCTAGGCGGGGGGAGCAGTACTTC
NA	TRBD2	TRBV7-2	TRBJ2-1	CASSVRTSGVNEQFF	TGTGCCAGCAGCGTTCGGACTAGCGGGGTAAATGAGCAGTTCTTC
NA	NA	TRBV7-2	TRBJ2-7	CASSLQSHHAYF	TGTGCCAGCAGCTTACAGTCCCACCATGCGTACTTC
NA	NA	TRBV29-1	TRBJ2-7	CSVEDPGYEQYF	TGCAGCGTTGAAGATCCCGGGTACGAGCAGTACTTC
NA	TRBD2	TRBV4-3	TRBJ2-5	CASSHQLGLAALETQYF	TGCGCCAGCAGCCATCAGCTGGGACTAGCGGCCCTGGAGACCCAGTACTTC